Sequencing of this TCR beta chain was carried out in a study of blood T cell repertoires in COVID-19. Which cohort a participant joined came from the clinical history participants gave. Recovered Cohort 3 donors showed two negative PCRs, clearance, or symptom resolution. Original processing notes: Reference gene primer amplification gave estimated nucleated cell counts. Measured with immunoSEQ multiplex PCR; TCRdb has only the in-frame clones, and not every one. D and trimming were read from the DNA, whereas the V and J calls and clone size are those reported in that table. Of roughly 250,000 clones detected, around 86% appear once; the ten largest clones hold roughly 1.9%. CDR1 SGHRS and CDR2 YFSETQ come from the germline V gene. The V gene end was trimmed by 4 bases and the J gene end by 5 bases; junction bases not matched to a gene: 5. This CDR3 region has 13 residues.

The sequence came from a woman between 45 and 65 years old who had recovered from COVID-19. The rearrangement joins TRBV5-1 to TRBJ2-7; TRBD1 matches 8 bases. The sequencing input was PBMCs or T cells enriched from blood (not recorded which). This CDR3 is CASSADRGDEQYF. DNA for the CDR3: TGCGCCAGCAGCGCCGACAGGGGTGACGAGCAGTACTTC.